The 3 T cell receptor beta chains below were found in one sample sequenced in a study of T cell changes during pregnancy in multiple sclerosis. TCRdb's copy holds only in-frame clones and misses some; the assay was immunoSEQ multiplex PCR. The sample has 50,000 or so clones; nearly 95% are singletons. The input for sequencing was peripheral blood, taken in the third trimester of pregnancy. The receptors were gathered from a female donor with multiple sclerosis, enrolled in a pregnancy study.

The rearrangement links TRBV7-2 to TRBJ2-5; 13 bases are a match to TRBD2. The CDR3 covers 17 residues. Per germline, CDR1 SGHTA and CDR2 FQGNSA. The ends lost 5 bases at V and 5 bases at J; junction bases unmatched: 11. The CDR3 loop reads CASSPGLAGVWRETQYF. CDR3 coding DNA: TGTGCCAGCAGCCCAGGACTAGCGGGAGTTTGGCGGGAGACCCAGTACTTC.

The chain joins TRBV27 to TRBJ2-7; 12 bases are a match to TRBD2. With 4 bases clipped from V and 4 bases from J, the junction kept 8 bases outside the gene matches. Germline CDR1 reads MNHEY; CDR2 reads SMNVEV (reference sequence). There are 16 residues in the CDR3. The CDR3 here is CASSSSSGRAGYEQYF. The CDR3 DNA reads as TGTGCCAGCAGTTCTTCTAGCGGGAGGGCCGGGTACGAGCAGTACTTC.

The J gene is TRBJ2-5, the V gene TRBV4-1; 9 nucleotides agree with TRBD2. The germline CDR1 and CDR2 sequences are MGHRA and YSYEKL. The CDR3 length is 15 residues. After removal of 5 bases from V and 5 bases from J, the junction contained 9 bases not matched to a gene. The CDR3 DNA follows: TGCGCCAGCAGCTACTCTAGCGGGGTGGGGGAGACCCAGTACTTC. It yields the protein CASSYSSGVGETQYF.